Following are 26 T cell receptor beta chains from one sample sequenced in a study of T cell responses to AZD1222 COVID-19 vaccine. Here immunoSEQ multiplex PCR was the method, and the copy in TCRdb shows in-frame clones only, minus some. The table lists about 180,000 clones, roughly nine tenths of them singletons. This material consisted of peripheral blood, taken on day 0 of AZD1222 vaccination. These receptor sequences come from an adult in good health.

The CDR3 protein is CASRRTGTGSYNSPLHF. Written as DNA, the CDR3 is TGTGCCAGCAGGCGCACTGGGACGGGGTCCTATAATTCACCCCTCCACTTT. The rearrangement uses TRBV27 and TRBJ1-6, with a possible D match to TRBD1 (5 bases). This CDR3 spans 17 amino acids. CDR1 is MNHEY and CDR2 is SMNVEV in the germline V gene (reference sequence). V lost 6 bases to trimming and J lost 1 base, with 16 bases between them.

The chain uses TRBV7-9 and TRBJ2-2; D ambiguous. V was trimmed by 1 base and J by 1 base, leaving 4 bases between them. CDR1 and CDR2 from the germline V gene are SEHNR and FQNEAQ (reference sequence). This CDR3 spans 14 amino acids. The CDR3 coding sequence is TGTGCCAGCAGCTTAGAGCAGAACACCGGGGAGCTGTTTTTT. Protein: CASSLEQNTGELFF.

The J gene is TRBJ1-1, the V gene TRBV5-4; possible D gene TRBD1, 5 bases. CDR1 and CDR2 (germline): SGHNT, YYREEE (reference sequence). The length of the CDR3 is 13 residues. Trimming pared 0 bases from V and 11 bases from J, leaving 14 bases between. In DNA form, the CDR3 reads TGTGCCAGCAGCTTGGAGGGGCCAGCTTCGGCTTTCTTT. Translating gives CASSLEGPASAFF.

The chain uses TRBV30 and TRBJ2-5; TRBD2 might be the D (5 bases). The CDR3 runs to 15 residues. Germline-derived CDR1 and CDR2 are GTSNPN and SVGIG (reference sequence). Trimming removed 2 bases at V and 5 bases at J, with 18 bases between. The CDR3 nucleotides are TGTGCCTGGAGTAGGTCCCCAGGACTTGAGGAGACCCAGTACTTC. Translation gives CAWSRSPGLEETQYF.

The V and J genes are TRBV5-4 and TRBJ2-7; TRBD2 might be the D (6 bases). Germline V CDR1 and CDR2: SGHNT, YYREEE (reference sequence). Trimming removed 3 bases from V and 0 bases from J, with 16 bases in between. This CDR3 is built from 16 residues. The CDR3 nucleotides are TGTGCCAGCAGCTCCGGAGGGTTAAGGAGCTCCTACGAGCAGTACTTC. It encodes CASSSGGLRSSYEQYF.

This clone has only a few counts. CDR3 protein: CASSDRQGATREQYF. The CDR3 bases are TGTGCCAGCAGTGACCGGCAGGGGGCAACTCGGGAGCAGTACTTC. The genes are TRBV2 and TRBJ2-7; TRBD1 aligns across 8 bases. The CDR3 is 15 residues long. The junction had 11 bases not matched to a gene; V was cut back by 3 bases and J by 7 bases. The germline V gene has CDR1 SNHLY and CDR2 FYNNEI.

The CDR3 reads CASSPPRLANGYTF. Written as DNA, the CDR3 is TGTGCCAGCAGTCCGCCTCGGCTTGCCAATGGCTACACCTTC. This chain connects TRBV28 to TRBJ1-2, with unresolved D. The CDR3 is 14 amino acids. Trimming removed 5 bases from V and 6 bases from J, with 16 bases in between. CDR1 is MDHEN, CDR2 SYDVKM, per germline.

The CDR3 sequence: CASSLDVQVHNSPLHF. The DNA for the CDR3 is TGTGCCAGCAGCTTGGACGTACAGGTCCATAATTCACCCCTCCACTTT. The chain is built from TRBV5-4 and TRBJ1-6; possible D gene TRBD1, 5 bases. Germline V CDR1 and CDR2: SGHNT, YYREEE (reference sequence). This CDR3 spans 16 amino acids. V was pared by 0 bases and J by 5 bases, with 12 bases between.

This chain joins TRBV5-1 and TRBJ2-3, with D unclear. V dropped 4 bases and J dropped 2 bases, with 8 bases sitting between them. Germline CDR1 SGHRS, CDR2 YFSETQ. CDR3 length equals 13 residues. CDR3 sequence: CASSPKPTDTQYF. The CDR3 DNA reads as TGCGCCAGCAGCCCCAAACCCACAGATACGCAGTATTTT.

This clone was detected a few times. This sequence joins TRBV15 and TRBJ2-3, with D possibly TRBD2 on 7 matching bases. This CDR3 contains 16 residues. Germline CDR1 and CDR2: LNHNV and YYDKDF (reference sequence). Trimming pared 0 bases from V and 1 base from J, leaving 11 bases between. The chain's CDR3 is CATSRDAGAGTDTQYF. CDR3 sequence (DNA): TGTGCCACCAGCAGAGATGCGGGGGCCGGCACAGATACGCAGTATTTT.

The chain carries TRBV10-1 and TRBJ2-3; D is unclear. V was pared by 3 bases and J by 5 bases, with 12 bases between. Germline V gene sequence: CDR1 WNHNN, CDR2 SYGVQD (reference sequence). The CDR3 totals 14 residues. CDR3 in DNA: TGCGCCAGCAGTGATACTGGGCAGCAAGATACGCAGTATTTT. Residues: CASSDTGQQDTQYF.

The chain combines TRBV5-1 with TRBJ1-2; no clear D. The germline V gene has CDR1 SGHRS and CDR2 YFSETQ. This CDR3 is built from 15 residues. The V end lost 4 bases, the J end lost 4 bases, and 17 bases lay between the germline ends. CDR3 DNA: TGCGCCAGCAGCCCGTCAGGTGGATCAGGCTATGGCTACACCTTC. It translates to CASSPSGGSGYGYTF.

This chain connects TRBV28 to TRBJ2-1; the D gene is possibly TRBD2 (7 bases). The length of the CDR3 is 15 residues. V was pared by 7 bases and J by 4 bases, with 17 bases between. Germline loops: CDR1 MDHEN, CDR2 SYDVKM. In DNA, the CDR3 is TGTGCCAGCACCAGGGGCTCCGGGGGGTACAATGAGCAGTTCTTC. It encodes CASTRGSGGYNEQFF. The variable domain in full, with the rest retrieved from reference TRBV28 and TRBJ2-1, is DVKVTQSSRYLVKRTGEKVFLECVQDMDHENMFWYRQDPGLGLRLIYFSYDVKMKEKGDIPEGYSVSREKKERFSLILESASTNQTSMYLCASTRGSGGYNEQFFGPGTRLTVL.

V and J are TRBV9 and TRBJ1-1; D unresolved. Between the trimmed V and J ends, which lost 0 bases and 0 bases, there was a span of 9 bases. The CDR3 totals 15 residues. Germline values: CDR1 SGDLS, CDR2 YYNGEE. As DNA, the CDR3 is TGTGCCAGCAGCGTAGACATACAAGTGAACACTGAAGCTTTCTTT. It codes for CASSVDIQVNTEAFF.

This clone was seen once. The chain uses TRBV11-3 and TRBJ2-2; possibly TRBD1 for D (5 bases). Trimming shortened V by 5 bases and J by 4 bases, and 20 bases separated the two germline ends. The CDR3 contains 17 residues. CDR1 is SGHNT, CDR2 YENEEA, per germline. The CDR3 sequence is CASSPSRPSRGTGELFF. The CDR3 coding sequence is TGTGCCAGCAGCCCATCCCGACCGTCAAGGGGCACCGGGGAGCTGTTTTTT.

The J gene is TRBJ1-2, the V gene TRBV28; D uncertain. Germline assignment: CDR1 MDHEN and CDR2 SYDVKM. This CDR3 is built from 14 residues. V was clipped by 5 bases and J by 7 bases, with 17 bases between them. The CDR3: CASSPPLGPGGYTF. CDR3 DNA sequence: TGTGCCAGCAGTCCCCCCCTAGGACCGGGTGGCTACACCTTC.

This chain links TRBV28 with TRBJ1-5; no clear D gene. CDR1 is MDHEN, CDR2 SYDVKM, per germline. This CDR3 comprises 12 residues. V dropped 6 bases and J dropped 3 bases, with 6 bases sitting between them. The CDR3: CASRTINQPQHF. As DNA, the CDR3 is TGTGCCAGCAGAACAATCAATCAGCCCCAGCATTTT.

This chain links TRBV3-1 (or the pseudogene TRBV3-2) with TRBJ1-6; D uncertain. This CDR3 contains 16 residues. Per the germline V gene, CDR1 is LGHDT and CDR2 is YNNKEL (reference sequence). The ends were cut back, 1 base at V and 0 bases at J, with 7 bases in the middle. For the CDR3, the DNA is TGTGCCAGCAGCCAAGCAGAGAGCTCCTATAATTCACCCCTCCACTTT. This gives the protein CASSQAESSYNSPLHF.

The J gene is TRBJ1-2, the V gene TRBV5-1, with 8 bases aligning to TRBD1. This CDR3 has 15 residues. The germline V gene has CDR1 SGHRS and CDR2 YFSETQ. With 2 bases clipped from V and 6 bases from J, the junction kept 9 bases outside the gene matches. This CDR3 reads CASSFSGGRSDGYTF. CDR3 bases: TGCGCCAGCAGCTTCTCAGGGGGCCGATCAGATGGCTACACCTTC.

V and J are TRBV28 and TRBJ1-5; 9 bases agree with TRBD1. The CDR3 loop spans 14 amino acids. V shed 5 bases and J 7 bases; nucleotides not matched to a gene: 6. Germline V lookup: CDR1 MDHEN, CDR2 SYDVKM. CDR3 sequence reads: CASSQQGAGQPQHF. For the CDR3, the DNA is TGTGCCAGCAGTCAACAGGGGGCAGGGCAGCCCCAGCATTTT.

The CDR3: CASSLAPGLYNEQFF. The CDR3 coding sequence is TGCGCCAGCAGCCTGGCTCCGGGCTTATACAATGAGCAGTTCTTC. V usage is TRBV5-1 and J usage is TRBJ2-1; the D is unclear. Germline CDR1 SGHRS, CDR2 YFSETQ. This CDR3 contains 15 residues. Trimming took off 4 bases at V and 4 bases at J, with 15 bases between the two ends. Supplemented by reference TRBV5-1 and TRBJ2-1, the full variable domain reads KAGVTQTPRYLIKTRGQQVTLSCSPISGHRSVSWYQQTPGQGLQFLFEYFSETQRNKGNFPGRFSGRQFSNSRSEMNVSTLELGDSALYLCASSLAPGLYNEQFFGPGTRLTVL.

The chain joins TRBV3-1 (or the pseudogene TRBV3-2) to TRBJ2-7, with TRBD2 matching 9 bases. Germline-derived CDR1 and CDR2 are LGHDT and YNNKEL (reference sequence). The CDR3 is made up of 16 amino acids. The V gene end was trimmed by 1 base and the J gene end by 1 base; junction bases not matched to a gene: 5. The CDR3 sequence is CASSQGNGLASYEQYF. The DNA of the CDR3 is TGTGCCAGCAGCCAAGGCAATGGACTAGCGTCCTACGAGCAGTACTTC.

This chain joins TRBV6-5 and TRBJ1-4, with 10 bases aligning to TRBD1. Trimming took 5 bases from V and 4 from J; bases not matched to a gene: 4. CDR3 length: 15 amino acids. CDR1 and CDR2 (germline): MNHEY, SVGAGI. The CDR3 region has the DNA TGTGCCAGCAGTCAGGACAGGGGGTTTAATGAAAAACTGTTTTTT. It codes for CASSQDRGFNEKLFF.

This chain joins TRBV19 and TRBJ1-5; 8 nucleotides agree with TRBD1. The CDR3 has 15 amino acids. Germline CDR1 LNHDA, CDR2 SQIVND (reference sequence). V was clipped by 6 bases and J by 7 bases; unmatched bases: 11. CDR3 nucleotide sequence: TGTGCCAGTAGATCCGGACAGGGCCGATCACAGCCCCAGCATTTT. It encodes CASRSGQGRSQPQHF.

The gene calls are TRBV30 and TRBJ1-1; no clear D gene. The CDR3 contains 13 residues. Trimming cost V 2 bases and J 0 bases, with 7 bases left between them. Germline assignment: CDR1 GTSNPN and CDR2 SVGIG (reference sequence). The CDR3 here is CAWSLGMNTEAFF. DNA of the CDR3: TGTGCCTGGAGTTTAGGGATGAACACTGAAGCTTTCTTT.

In its sample, this clone was seen once. The chain combines TRBV6-6 with TRBJ1-1, with D possibly TRBD1 on 5 matching bases. The CDR3 spans 14 residues. Looked up from germline, CDR1 is MNHNY and CDR2 is SVGAGI (reference sequence). Trimming shortened V by 5 bases and J by 0 bases, and 10 bases separated the two germline ends. The CDR3 nucleotides are TGTGCCAGCAGTCAAACAGGTATGAACACTGAAGCTTTCTTT. As protein: CASSQTGMNTEAFF.